The 22 T cell receptor beta chains in this list originate from one sample, sequenced in a study of blood T cell repertoires in COVID-19. Method: immunoSEQ multiplex PCR; TCRdb's copy keeps in-frame clones and lacks some. Of some 130,000 clones in the sample, almost 85% were seen once. The sequenced sample was PBMCs or T cells enriched from blood (not recorded which). All receptors come from a man aged 40-50 years with acute COVID-19.

V gene TRBV15 combines with J gene TRBJ1-5, with 10 positions matching TRBD1. The junction had 5 bases not matched to a gene; V was cut back by 5 bases and J by 4 bases. The CDR3 extends over 15 amino acids. The germline V gene has CDR1 LNHNV and CDR2 YYDKDF (reference sequence). As DNA, the CDR3 is TGTGCCACCAGCCTCCGGGACAGGGGAAATCAGCCCCAGCATTTT. This codes for CATSLRDRGNQPQHF.

The table lists this clone with a count of one. The rearrangement joins TRBV7-6 to TRBJ2-1; TRBD2 matches at 7 bases. The CDR3 covers 14 residues. Per the germline V gene, CDR1 is SGHVS and CDR2 is FNYEAQ. The V segment lost 5 bases and the J segment 8 bases; nucleotides outside the gene matches: 9. In nucleotides, the CDR3 is TGTGCCAGCAGCCTCCGGACTAGTAGGGATGAGCAGTTCTTC. It translates to CASSLRTSRDEQFF.

The gene calls are TRBV5-4 and TRBJ2-5, with TRBD1 matching 8 bases. The CDR3 sequence is 19 residues long. The germline gives CDR1 SGHNT, CDR2 YYREEE (reference sequence). V dropped 4 bases and J dropped 9; count of bases not matched to a gene: 26. The CDR3 coding sequence is TGTGCCAGCAGCCCCAACCCGGGAACAGGGGGTCCGGATGATCAGCCCCAGTACTTC. Residues: CASSPNPGTGGPDDQPQYF.

This clone was recorded once. The genes are TRBV28 and TRBJ1-2; D is uncertain. This CDR3 is built from 14 residues. With 2 bases removed from V and 3 bases from J, the gap between germline ends came to 10 bases. Germline values: CDR1 MDHEN, CDR2 SYDVKM. The CDR3 sequence: CASSLGEGYYGYTF. The CDR3 DNA sequence: TGTGCCAGCAGTTTAGGGGAGGGATACTATGGCTACACCTTC.

The chain carries TRBV18 and TRBJ1-2; 12 bases agree with TRBD1. V lost 3 bases and J lost 4; bases outside the gene matches: 9. The length of the CDR3 is 17 residues. Germline CDR1 KGHSH, CDR2 LQKENI. This chain's CDR3 is CASSPGGGTGGGYGYTF. CDR3 coding DNA: TGTGCCAGCTCACCGGGTGGCGGGACAGGGGGCGGCTATGGCTACACCTTC.

This clone is a singleton in its sample. The gene calls are TRBV29-1 and TRBJ2-2, with 9 bases fitting TRBD2. CDR3 length equals 19 residues. V shed 3 bases, J shed 0 bases, and the junction held 14 bases outside the gene matches. Germline V gene data show CDR1 as SQVTM and CDR2 as ANQGSEA. The CDR3 loop reads CSVEGSGTSREANTGELFF. Written as DNA, the CDR3 is TGCAGCGTTGAGGGGTCTGGGACTAGCCGTGAGGCGAACACCGGGGAGCTGTTTTTT.

DNA for the CDR3: TGCGCCAGCAGGACAGAAGGGGGCAGTTTTCGTTATCAGCCCCAGCATTTT. Translation gives CASRTEGGSFRYQPQHF. The chain combines TRBV5-1 with TRBJ1-5, with 7 bases fitting TRBD1. Trimming cost V 5 bases and J 5 bases; bases outside gene matches: 16. The CDR3 is 17 residues long. Germline CDR1 is SGHRS and CDR2 is YFSETQ.

V and J are TRBV10-3 and TRBJ2-7, with 8 bases that match TRBD1. The CDR3 length is 14 residues. V dropped 6 bases and J dropped 8; count of bases not matched to a gene: 12. Germline loops: CDR1 ENHRY, CDR2 SYGVKD. The CDR3 sequence is CAISDFTDRVKQYF. CDR3 bases: TGTGCCATCAGCGACTTTACGGACAGGGTGAAGCAGTACTTC.

The chain combines TRBV11-2 with TRBJ2-7; the D gene is possibly TRBD2 (6 bases). V lost 5 bases and J lost 4, with 15 bases in between. CDR1 and CDR2 (germline): SGHAT, FQNNGV. This CDR3 has 14 amino acids. The CDR3 sequence: CASSGAGGGYEQYF. The CDR3 DNA reads TGTGCCAGCAGCGGAGCCGGGGGTGGTTACGAGCAGTACTTC.

V and J are TRBV3-1 (or the pseudogene TRBV3-2) and TRBJ2-5; 9 bases are shared with TRBD2. Germline V gives CDR1 LGHDT, CDR2 YNNKEL (reference sequence). V trimming: 5 bases; J trimming: 5 bases; junction bases outside the gene matches: 12. This CDR3 contains 16 residues. CDR3 in amino acids: CASSVWGGGAEETQYF. For the CDR3, the DNA is TGTGCCAGCAGCGTATGGGGCGGGGGGGCCGAGGAGACCCAGTACTTC.

This chain connects TRBV6-1 to TRBJ1-5, with TRBD1 as a possible D gene (5 bases). Between the trimmed V and J ends, which lost 0 bases and 0 bases, there was a span of 15 bases. The CDR3 runs 18 residues. CDR1 MNHNS and CDR2 SASEGT come from the germline V gene. CDR3 DNA: TGTGCCAGCAGTGAAGCGCGGGGGGGGACCTTTAGCAATCAGCCCCAGCATTTT. This encodes CASSEARGGTFSNQPQHF.

The V gene is TRBV12-3 or TRBV12-4, the J gene TRBJ1-1; 8 bases are a match to TRBD1. The CDR3 extends over 13 amino acids. The junction had 4 bases not matched to a gene; V was cut back by 5 bases and J by 5 bases. In nucleotides, the CDR3 is TGTGCCAGCAGTCTTTACAGGGGGACTGAAGCTTTCTTT. Its translation: CASSLYRGTEAFF.

The chain links TRBV25-1 to TRBJ1-3; D ambiguous. The V end lost 3 bases, the J end lost 0 bases, and 9 bases lay between the germline ends. Germline loops: CDR1 MGHDK, CDR2 SYGVNS. This CDR3 is 15 amino acids long. The CDR3 bases are TGTGCCAGCAGTGACGCGGGCAGCTCTGGAAACACCATATATTTT. Translated, it gives CASSDAGSSGNTIYF.

Only a few counts were recorded for this clone. The rearrangement joins TRBV28 to TRBJ1-1, with D possibly TRBD1 on 6 matching bases. V shed 6 bases and J shed 11 bases, with 19 bases lying between them. Per the germline V gene, CDR1 is MDHEN and CDR2 is SYDVKM. The length of the CDR3 is 13 residues. The DNA of the CDR3 is TGTGCCAGCAGAAGAGGGACATCCAACTCGGCTTTCTTT. Amino acid sequence: CASRRGTSNSAFF.

In this sample, this clone turned up once. The V and J genes are TRBV12-5 and TRBJ2-2; a possible D gene is TRBD1 (5 bases). Deletions cut 5 bases from V and 4 bases from J, with 26 bases between. Germline V gene sequence: CDR1 LGHNT, CDR2 FRNRAP. The CDR3 has 19 amino acids. Written as DNA, the CDR3 is TGTGCTAGTGGTATAAACAGTGGTAGCAGGGTCGGTGGCACCGGGGAGCTGTTTTTT. Protein sequence: CASGINSGSRVGGTGELFF.

The chain links TRBV27 to TRBJ2-1, with TRBD1 matching over 9 bases. Germline lookup yields CDR1 MNHEY and CDR2 SMNVEV (reference sequence). Germline trimming cut 5 bases from V and 7 bases from J; bases unmatched to any gene: 9. The CDR3 loop spans 15 amino acids. The CDR3 DNA reads as TGTGCCAGCAGTCTTACAGGGGGCGGGATGAATGAGCAGTTCTTC. It encodes CASSLTGGGMNEQFF.

This clone was seen a few times. This rearrangement joins TRBV3-1 (or the pseudogene TRBV3-2) to TRBJ2-2; perhaps TRBD2 as D (6 bases). The CDR3 is 13 amino acids. Trimming cost V 4 bases and J 6 bases, with 9 bases left between them. In germline, CDR1 is LGHDT, CDR2 YNNKEL (reference sequence). CDR3 coding DNA: TGTGCCAGCAGCCCTCGACTAGCCGGGGAGCTGTTTTTT. Its translation: CASSPRLAGELFF.

In this sample, this clone turned up once. This rearrangement joins TRBV5-8 to TRBJ2-1; 8 bases fit TRBD2. The CDR3 has 15 residues. Unmatched junction bases numbered 9, after V lost 2 bases and J lost 8 bases. Germline CDR1 and CDR2: SGHTS and YDEGEE. The CDR3 region has the DNA TGTGCCAGCAGCTTCCCAAAGCGGGGGATCGATGAGCAGTTCTTC. Amino acid sequence: CASSFPKRGIDEQFF. The complete variable domain, with remaining parts taken from reference TRBV5-8 and TRBJ2-1, reads EAGVTQSPTHLIKTRGQQATLRCSPISGHTSVYWYQQALGLGLQFLLWYDEGEERNRGNFPPRFSGRQFPNYSSELNVNALELEDSALYLCASSFPKRGIDEQFFGPGTRLTVL.

The rearrangement uses TRBV11-2 and TRBJ2-5, with TRBD2 identical over 8 bases. Germline CDR1 SGHAT, CDR2 FQNNGV. The trim removed 7 bases at V and 5 bases at J, leaving 6 bases unmatched. There are 13 residues in the CDR3. The chain's CDR3 is CASKFSGGETQYF. For the CDR3, the DNA is TGTGCCAGCAAATTCTCGGGGGGGGAGACCCAGTACTTC.

The chain links TRBV5-1 to TRBJ2-1; perhaps TRBD1 as D (6 bases). Germline CDR1 and CDR2: SGHRS and YFSETQ. CDR3 length: 16 amino acids. Trimming stripped 4 bases from V and 9 bases from J, with 23 bases between. As DNA, the CDR3 is TGCGCCAGCAGCCCCGTACAGGGCAGGGGTCTAAGTGAGCAGTTCTTC. This encodes CASSPVQGRGLSEQFF.

The V call is TRBV4-2, the J call TRBJ2-1; TRBD1 agrees at 7 bases. This CDR3 has 11 residues. J gave up 13 bases and V 3 bases, and 3 bases lay outside the gene matches. Germline CDR1 reads LGHNA; CDR2 reads YNFKEQ. CDR3 sequence: CASSQGTEQFF. CDR3 DNA: TGTGCCAGCAGCCAGGGGACAGAACAGTTCTTC.

This clone appeared a single time. CDR3 amino acids: CASLLDPGQGTEAFF. The CDR3 DNA is TGCGCCAGCCTCCTAGATCCGGGACAGGGGACTGAAGCTTTCTTT. The genes are TRBV5-1 and TRBJ1-1; 10 bases align to TRBD1. The germline gives CDR1 SGHRS, CDR2 YFSETQ. Trimming cost V 7 bases and J 5 bases; bases outside gene matches: 11. The CDR3 runs to 15 residues.